These 5 T cell receptor beta chains share one sample of origin, sequenced in a study of cytomegalovirus exposure and HLA in healthy donors. 13 Jbeta primers and 60 Vbeta primers were used for the PCR. The repertoire was sequenced with immunoSEQ multiplex PCR; TCRdb's copy has only in-frame clones and lacks some. The repertoire holds some 120,000 clones, with around three quarters as singletons. The specimen was PBMCs. The origin of the receptors is a man aged 25 to 40 in good health and CMV-seropositive.

The CDR3 region is CASSSNRDLNEQYF. CDR3 bases: TGTGCCAGCAGTTCAAACAGGGATCTCAACGAGCAGTACTTC. This chain connects TRBV2 to TRBJ2-7, with D perhaps TRBD1 (6 bases). Germline V gene sequence: CDR1 SNHLY, CDR2 FYNNEI. The CDR3 has 14 residues. V was trimmed by 5 bases and J by 5 bases, leaving 16 bases between them. The entire variable domain, with the rest obtained from reference TRBV2 and TRBJ2-7, is as follows: EPEVTQTPSHQVTQMGQEVILRCVPISNHLYFYWYRQILGQKVEFLVSFYNNEISEKSEIFDDQFSVERPDGSNFTLKIRSTKLEDSAMYFCASSSNRDLNEQYFGPGTRLTVT.

The gene calls are TRBV6-1 and TRBJ2-1; D may be TRBD1 (6 bases). The germline CDR1 and CDR2 sequences are MNHNS and SASEGT. The CDR3 runs 15 residues. V shed 4 bases and J shed 10 bases, with 20 bases lying between them. CDR3 sequence: CASSGPPRQGREQFF. The CDR3 nucleotides are TGTGCCAGCAGTGGCCCACCACGCCAGGGGCGCGAGCAGTTCTTC.

This clone was recorded only once. This chain joins TRBV4-2 and TRBJ1-5; D not certain. V lost 0 bases and J lost 2, with 11 bases in between. Per germline, CDR1 LGHNA and CDR2 YNFKEQ. This CDR3 region has 16 residues. Written as DNA, the CDR3 is TGTGCCAGCAGCCAAGATAGAGCGCGGGGCAATCAGCCCCAGCATTTT. It yields the protein CASSQDRARGNQPQHF.

Only one count was recorded for this clone. This chain joins TRBV5-6 and TRBJ2-7, with a weak D call TRBD1 (6 bases). This CDR3 region has 15 residues. CDR1 and CDR2 (germline): SGHDT, YYEEEE. V was clipped by 0 bases and J by 2 bases, with 12 bases between them. DNA of the CDR3: TGTGCCAGCAGCTTGGAGGCAGGGGCGACCTACGAGCAGTACTTC. It is translated as CASSLEAGATYEQYF.

The rearrangement uses TRBV27 and TRBJ1-1; 7 bases line up with TRBD1. V was pared by 6 bases and J by 7 bases, with 20 bases of the junction left unmatched. The CDR3 contains 17 residues. The germline CDR1 and CDR2 sequences are MNHEY and SMNVEV (reference sequence). The CDR3 DNA sequence: TGTGCCAGCAGATTTCCCGGGACAGCCGGGCAGAGAGTTGAAGCTTTCTTT. Protein: CASRFPGTAGQRVEAFF.